This TCR beta chain was sequenced for a study of blood T cell repertoires in COVID-19 (dated by TCRdb to 2018 to 2021). Regarding the study in general: The collaborator samples originated in the United States, Italy and Spain and spanned the acute and convalescent phases of COVID-19. HLA class I and class II types, where available, came from metadata supplied by the sample provider rather than from assay-based typing. The samples were drawn from the first 160 participants of the ongoing ImmuneRACE study and from 950 to 1,500 subjects provided by 6 global collaborators. Subjects who had been exposed to COVID-19, were actively infected with it, or had recovered from it provided the deeply sampled blood TCRbeta repertoires that made up the dataset. The material from the prospective study consisted of cDNA or gDNA derived from T cells, B-cell-depleted T cells, or PBMCs. Nearly every sample came with metadata listing a de-identified subject ID, COVID-19 status, age in years and sex. The repertoires were made available in a free public database intended to serve as a resource for research on the immune response to SARS-CoV-2. The full study reports these points: Clinical and demographic metadata were provided uncurated, with the amount varying by source and participant.

Remarks on this clone: The antigen this receptor binds is unknown. No much larger clone exists at a distance of one base, and base qualities are not known.

The immunoSEQ Assay, a bias-controlled multiplex PCR, was used to amplify TCRbeta CDR3 regions from genomic DNA. Per the source publication's procedure: The number of nucleated cells in each sample was estimated from the amplification of reference gene primers within the assay. Sequence reads were collapsed and filtered to measure the absolute abundance of every unique TCRbeta CDR3 rearrangement. Productive Simpson clonality was computed per sample as the square root of Simpson's diversity index over productive rearrangements. TCRdb took over this immuneACCESS table, retaining in-frame rearrangements with V and J assigned. Such tables are incomplete; in checked studies, under half of the missing clones stem from an unresolved V gene, and the remainder is unexplained. V, J and clone size are taken as reported in that table, and D and trimming were inferred from the DNA itself. The sample data list more than 300,000 clones, and 85% to 90% of these were observed just once. The top ten constitute more than 9% of the sample.

Participants in the prospective study were enrolled through a virtual design, were aged about 18 to 90 years, and lived in fewer than 30 United States geographic areas. In the prospective study, cohorts were assigned on the basis of participant-reported clinical history obtained from a screening survey and a study questionnaire. Recovered participants in ImmuneRACE Cohort 3 were defined as having two consecutive negative NP/OP PCR tests, clearance from a healthcare professional, or resolution of symptoms. Mobile phlebotomists in the prospective study collected whole blood, serum and a nasopharyngeal or oropharyngeal swab from every participant. Prospective study participants could optionally give additional blood draws and questionnaires over a roughly 2-month period. Before DNA extraction, prospective study blood samples were shipped either frozen or at room temperature. CDR1 and CDR2 are read off the germline V gene as SGDLS and YYNGEE. The CDR3, from cysteine to phenylalanine, totals 16 residues. Only CDR3 DNA is held: 48 bases, read in frame from base 1. V drops 0 bases and J drops 1 base, leaving 11 bases in between.

The V and J genes are TRBV9 and TRBJ1-3; the D gene is not confidently resolved. The sequence came from a woman under 30 who had recovered from COVID-19. Sequenced input: PBMCs or T cells enriched from blood (not recorded which). The DNA is as follows: TGTGCCAGCAGCGTAGGCCACCACTTATCTGGAAACACCATATATTTT. Translated, it reads CASSVGHHLSGNTIYF.